The 9 T cell receptor beta chains listed next were all sequenced from one sample in a study of shared clonotypes between healthy human individuals. The data were produced by immunoSEQ multiplex PCR, yet TCRdb's version contains in-frame clones alone and is incomplete. The top ten hold over 0.12% of the sample, which has approximately 2.5 million clones, about 92% seen once. The source material was naive CD4+ T cells sorted from blood. Subset specified: CD45RA+ positively selected. Receptors originate from a man aged 18-30 years in good health.

This sequence joins TRBV25-1 and TRBJ1-6; 7 positions agree with TRBD1. V dropped 10 bases and J dropped 9; count of bases not matched to a gene: 15. Germline values: CDR1 MGHDK, CDR2 SYGVNS. This CDR3 is 15 amino acids long. CDR3 loop: CATQGSTTGTSPLHF. CDR3 DNA sequence: TGTGCCACCCAAGGGTCTACGACAGGGACTTCACCCCTCCACTTT.

This chain uses TRBV29-1 with TRBJ1-1; no reliable D call. The CDR3 spans 14 residues. Germline V CDR1 and CDR2: SQVTM, ANQGSEA. V gave up 2 bases and J gave up 1 base, with 11 bases separating them. CDR3 sequence: CSVETRHSNTEAFF. In nucleotides, the CDR3 is TGCAGCGTTGAAACGCGACATTCGAACACTGAAGCTTTCTTT.

A note on this clone: A much larger clone lies one base from this, so it may be a read error. Other nucleotide sequences in the sample specify the same CDR3. The V and J genes are TRBV5-1 and TRBJ2-5; unclear D gene. Germline CDR1 SGHRS, CDR2 YFSETQ. The CDR3 runs to 12 residues. The germline V and J ends were trimmed by 0 bases and 3 bases, with 3 bases remaining between them. CDR3 region: CASSLAKETQYF. The CDR3 DNA reads TGCGCCAGCAGCTTGGCCAAAGAGACCCAGTACTTC.

In DNA form, the CDR3 reads TGTGCCAGCAGCCCCTGGGGGGCCGATACGCAGTATTTT. Its translation is CASSPWGADTQYF. The chain joins TRBV5-8 to TRBJ2-3; TRBD1 or TRBD2 may be the D gene (6 bases each). CDR1 is SGHTS and CDR2 is YDEGEE in the germline V gene. Deletions cut 4 bases from V and 6 bases from J, with 12 bases between. The CDR3 consists of 13 residues.

The gene calls are TRBV5-4 and TRBJ1-1; tentatively, D is TRBD1 (5 bases). Germline lookup yields CDR1 SGHNT and CDR2 YYREEE (reference sequence). This CDR3 has 18 residues. V lost 3 bases and J 0 bases, leaving 21 bases between the germline ends. In DNA, the CDR3 is TGTGCCAGCAGCTCTGGGGGGATAAGACAGAAATTGAACACTGAAGCTTTCTTT. Protein: CASSSGGIRQKLNTEAFF.

This chain connects TRBV5-1 to TRBJ2-7; 13 positions match TRBD2. The CDR3 is 18 amino acids. V gave up 7 bases and J gave up 0 bases; unmatched junction bases: 13. From germline, CDR1 is SGHRS and CDR2 YFSETQ. CDR3 nucleotides: TGCGCCAGCCAAAAGGGACTAGCGGGGTACTCAAGCTCCTACGAGCAGTACTTC. Translating gives CASQKGLAGYSSSYEQYF.

Comment on this clone: The sample carries other DNA sequences with the same CDR3. The J gene is TRBJ2-3, the V gene TRBV18; D gene uncertain. The germline CDR1 and CDR2 sequences are KGHSH and LQKENI. The CDR3 contains 12 residues. Trimming took off 3 bases at V and 3 bases at J, with 4 bases between the two ends. The CDR3 spells CASSPRTDTQYF. The DNA for the CDR3 is TGTGCCAGCTCACCTAGGACAGATACGCAGTATTTT.

The chain is built from TRBV21-1 and TRBJ1-5; the DNA was not used to check the table's D call, TRBD1. TRBV21-1 is a known pseudogene. The CDR3 has 15 amino acids. CDR3 sequence reads: CASRPTGGPNQPQHF. The DNA of the CDR3 is TGTGCCAGCAGGCCGACAGGGGGCCCCAATCAGCCCCAGCATTTT.

This sequence joins TRBV19 and TRBJ1-2, with TRBD1 matching 8 bases. Unmatched junction bases numbered 7, after V lost 6 bases and J lost 7 bases. The CDR3 is made up of 13 amino acids. The germline V gene has CDR1 LNHDA and CDR2 SQIVND (reference sequence). CDR3 in DNA: TGTGCCAGTAGCGAGGACAGGGTGGTTGGCTACACCTTC. The encoded protein is CASSEDRVVGYTF.